Sequencing of this T cell receptor (beta chain) was carried out in a study of cytomegalovirus exposure and HLA in healthy donors. General study results and limits: Many donors carried some public TCRs, although rarity characterized most TCR sequences.

The PCR used 60 Vbeta and 13 Jbeta primers. Method: immunoSEQ multiplex PCR; TCRdb's copy keeps in-frame clones and lacks some. The table shows 85,000 to 130,000 clones, with over 9% occurring only once. This clone has more than one count but fewer than ten. Its antigen is currently unknown. The specimen was PBMCs. This TCR was recovered from a man aged 35 to 55 in good health and CMV-seropositive.

The CDR3 nucleotides are TGTGCCAGCAGCCAGGCAGGGGGAGGCGGAAACATTCAGTACTTC. This codes for CASSQAGGGGNIQYF. The chain recombines TRBV4-2 with TRBJ2-4; D perhaps matches TRBD1 (7 bases). The CDR3 runs to 15 residues. In germline, CDR1 is LGHNA, CDR2 YNFKEQ. Deletions cut 3 bases from V and 6 bases from J, with 15 bases between.